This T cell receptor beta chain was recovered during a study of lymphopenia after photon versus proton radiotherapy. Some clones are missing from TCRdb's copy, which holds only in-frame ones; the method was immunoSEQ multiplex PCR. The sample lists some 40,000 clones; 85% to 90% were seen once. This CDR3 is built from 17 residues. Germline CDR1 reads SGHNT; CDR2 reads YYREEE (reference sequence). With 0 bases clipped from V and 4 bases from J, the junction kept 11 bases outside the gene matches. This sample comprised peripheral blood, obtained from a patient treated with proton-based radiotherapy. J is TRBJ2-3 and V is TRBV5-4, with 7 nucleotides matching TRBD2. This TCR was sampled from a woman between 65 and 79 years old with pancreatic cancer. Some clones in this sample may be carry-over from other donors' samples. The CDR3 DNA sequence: TGTGCCAGCAGCTTGGCGGGTCTAGCGGTATTAGCAGATACGCAGTATTTT. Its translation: CASSLAGLAVLADTQYF.